This T cell receptor beta chain was recorded in a study of cytomegalovirus exposure and HLA in healthy donors. Germline-derived CDR1 and CDR2 are SQVTM and ANQGSEA. CDR3 length equals 13 residues. Unmatched junction bases numbered 5, after V lost 4 bases and J lost 5 bases. This PCR relied on a set of 60 Vbeta primers and 13 Jbeta primers. Sequenced by immunoSEQ multiplex PCR; TCRdb stores in-frame clones only, minus some. The data contain roughly 69,000 clones, around 76% of them singletons. The chain employs TRBV29-1 and TRBJ1-1; TRBD1 matches at 9 bases. This sequence was found in a man between 18 and 35 years old in good health and CMV-seronegative. The specimen was PBMCs. The CDR3 sequence: CSVAQTGGTEAFF. CDR3 DNA sequence: TGCAGCGTTGCCCAGACAGGGGGGACTGAAGCTTTCTTT.